The sequence of this TCR beta chain was determined in a study of neurological immune-mediated disorders. This clonotype was seen many times. TCRdb analysed the 5' RACE reads with MiXCR anew, one entry per CDR3 protein. Of over 65,000 distinct CDR3 sequences listed, roughly 9% are singletons. This CDR3 comprises 18 residues. Germline CDR1 and CDR2: SGHTA and FQGNSA. The trim removed 3 bases at V and 2 bases at J, leaving 8 bases unmatched. The TCR sequence derives from a man aged 45-65 years in good health. The gene calls are TRBV7-2 and TRBJ2-3; 13 positions match TRBD2. The sequenced material came from PBMCs. For the CDR3, the DNA is TGTGCCAGCAGCTTGCGGGGGACTAGCGGGACGCACACAGATACGCAGTATTTT. It is translated as CASSLRGTSGTHTDTQYF.